Sequencing of this T cell receptor (beta chain) was carried out in a study of T cells in Graves' hyperthyroidism and ophthalmopathy. As concerns this clonotype: The antigen remains unidentified.

Ophthalmopathy patients had Clinical Activity Score at least 3, NOSPECS grade at least 4, duration under 3 months. This CDR3 is 14 amino acids long. Germline V lookup: CDR1 KGHDR, CDR2 SFDVKD. Trimming took 6 bases from V and 4 from J, leaving 11 bases between them. TCR beta CDR3 sequences were amplified from RNA transcripts. Using the HTBI primer set, a first-round RT-PCR was run on the TCR CDR3. TCRdb re-analysed the multiplex PCR reads in MiXCR, keeping a single row per CDR3 protein. The sample lists about 600,000 distinct CDR3 sequences; 12% to 15% were seen once. Study-wide results and limits: In blood, most of the thyroid clonotypes expanded above 0.001 were also present.

Sequenced: blood. The J gene is TRBJ2-2, the V gene TRBV24-1, with D unclear. The clonotype was recovered from a woman aged 18-29 years with Graves' ophthalmopathy. The CDR3 loop is CATSYHATTGELFF. For the CDR3, the DNA is TGTGCCACCAGTTATCACGCCACCACCGGGGAGCTGTTTTTT.